Following are 27 T cell receptor beta chains from one sample sequenced in a study of OX40 agonist ivuxolimab in advanced cancers. Clones were read by immunoSEQ multiplex PCR, and TCRdb kept only the in-frame ones, dropping some. Of some 80,000 clones in the sample, 85% to 95% were seen once. The sample was CD4+ or CD8+ T cells sorted from blood, taken in a trial of the OX40 agonist ivuxolimab. The origin of the receptors is an adult with an advanced solid tumor such as melanoma, head and neck, liver or kidney cancer.

V gene TRBV28 combines with J gene TRBJ1-2, with D tentatively TRBD1 (6 bases). V was pared by 6 bases and J by 4 bases, with 15 bases between. CDR3 length: 14 residues. Germline-derived CDR1 and CDR2 are MDHEN and SYDVKM. CDR3 in DNA: TGTGCCAGCAGCTCCGAAAGGGGGGTCTATGGCTACACCTTC. This sequence encodes CASSSERGVYGYTF.

V gene TRBV5-1 combines with J gene TRBJ2-7; D is uncertain. V lost 3 bases, J lost 2 bases, and 15 bases lay in between. Germline loops: CDR1 SGHRS, CDR2 YFSETQ. The CDR3 has 15 amino acids. The CDR3 DNA is TGCGCCAGCAGCTCCGCCCCTGGGCAAACCTACGAGCAGTACTTC. Amino acids: CASSSAPGQTYEQYF.

The chain links TRBV6-4 to TRBJ2-1; perhaps D is TRBD1 or TRBD2 (6 bases each). Germline loops: CDR1 MRHNA, CDR2 SNTAGT. This CDR3 has 15 amino acids. Trimming shortened V by 6 bases and J by 0 bases, and 12 bases separated the two germline ends. CDR3 nucleotides: TGTGCCAGCAGCCCCAGGGGACTCTCCTACAATGAGCAGTTCTTC. Its protein product is CASSPRGLSYNEQFF.

The chain employs TRBV6-6 and TRBJ2-6, with D uncertain. There are 14 residues in the CDR3. Germline CDR1 is MNHNY and CDR2 is SVGAGI (reference sequence). V gave up 4 bases and J gave up 0 bases, with 4 bases separating them. For the CDR3, the DNA is TGTGCCAGCAGTTGGGACTCTGGGGCCAACGTCCTGACTTTC. Translated, it gives CASSWDSGANVLTF.

The chain uses TRBV6-5 and TRBJ2-1; maybe TRBD1 (6 bases). Between the trimmed V and J ends, which lost 4 bases and 3 bases, there was a span of 10 bases. The V gene's germline CDR1 is MNHEY and CDR2 SVGAGI. CDR3 length: 14 amino acids. The CDR3 DNA sequence: TGTGCCAGCAGTTCCGGGACACACTACAATGAGCAGTTCTTC. This codes for CASSSGTHYNEQFF.

The table lists this clone with a count of one. The chain employs TRBV7-6 and TRBJ2-7; the D is unclear. The CDR3 totals 13 residues. Germline CDR1 is SGHVS and CDR2 is FNYEAQ. V was cut by 2 bases and J by 6 bases, with 11 bases left in between. CDR3 sequence (DNA): TGTGCCAGCAGCTTAACCCTGACGGGCGAGCAGTACTTC. This sequence encodes CASSLTLTGEQYF. Complete variable domain (other parts from reference TRBV7-6 and TRBJ2-7): GAGVSQSPRYKVTKRGQDVALRCDPISGHVSLYWYRQALGQGPEFLTYFNYEAQQDKSGLPNDRFSAERPEGSISTLTIQRTEQRDSAMYRCASSLTLTGEQYFGPGTRLTVT.

This chain joins TRBV18 and TRBJ2-7, with 11 bases matching TRBD1. This CDR3 has 15 residues. Trimming removed 6 bases from V and 1 base from J; junction bases left unmatched: 5. Germline V gene data show CDR1 as KGHSH and CDR2 as LQKENI. The CDR3: CASSLGQGGSYEQYF. The CDR3, as DNA: TGTGCCAGCTCGCTGGGACAGGGGGGATCCTACGAGCAGTACTTC.

In the case of this clone: Different DNA sequences within this sample yield the same CDR3. The J gene is TRBJ1-2, the V gene TRBV18, with D perhaps TRBD1 (6 bases). The germline V gene has CDR1 KGHSH and CDR2 LQKENI. The V end lost 3 bases, the J end lost 2 bases, and 7 bases lay between the germline ends. The CDR3 extends over 13 amino acids. The CDR3 here is CASSPDRNYGYTF. The CDR3 nucleotides are TGTGCCAGCTCACCGGACAGAAACTATGGCTACACCTTC.

The CDR3 protein is CAWKIQGGTEAFF. In DNA, the CDR3 is TGTGCCTGGAAGATACAGGGTGGCACTGAAGCTTTCTTT. The chain joins TRBV30 to TRBJ1-1, with D possibly being TRBD1 (6 bases). The germline V gene encodes CDR1 GTSNPN and CDR2 SVGIG (reference sequence). V dropped 4 bases and J dropped 4 bases, with 13 bases sitting between them. The CDR3 is 13 amino acids.

This clone was detected once. This chain uses TRBV28 with TRBJ2-2; tentative D call: TRBD2 (5 bases). Per the germline V gene, CDR1 is MDHEN and CDR2 is SYDVKM. V was trimmed by 3 bases and J by 8 bases, leaving 7 bases between them. This CDR3 has 12 residues. The CDR3 here is CASSLDWGELFF. The CDR3 nucleotides read TGTGCCAGCAGTTTGGACTGGGGGGAGCTGTTTTTT.

This sequence joins TRBV6-5 and TRBJ2-5; D is uncertain. This CDR3 is 13 amino acids long. V lost 4 bases and J lost 5, with 11 bases in between. The germline V gene has CDR1 MNHEY and CDR2 SVGAGI. DNA for the CDR3: TGTGCCAGCAGTTCCCCCCGGCGGGAGACCCAGTACTTC. This translates into CASSSPRRETQYF.

The chain couples TRBV28 to TRBJ2-7; perhaps TRBD2 as D (5 bases). V lost 6 bases and J lost 0, with 15 bases in between. Germline CDR1 MDHEN, CDR2 SYDVKM. The CDR3 spans 15 residues. CDR3 in amino acids: CASRVSGTSSYEQYF. The CDR3 DNA sequence: TGTGCCAGCAGGGTAAGCGGCACAAGCTCCTACGAGCAGTACTTC.

This clone was detected only a few times. V is TRBV5-4 and J is TRBJ1-5, with TRBD1 matching 7 bases. V lost 2 bases, J lost 7 bases, and 12 bases stayed unmatched. The CDR3 length is 16 residues. Germline V CDR1 and CDR2: SGHNT, YYREEE (reference sequence). The CDR3 region has the DNA TGTGCCAGCAGCTTTGGAGGGGGCGACATCGACCAGCCCCAGCATTTT. It specifies CASSFGGGDIDQPQHF. The complete variable domain, with remaining parts taken from reference TRBV5-4 and TRBJ1-5, reads ETGVTQSPTHLIKTRGQQVTLRCSSQSGHNTVSWYQQALGQGPQFIFQYYREEENGRGNFPPRFSGLQFPNYSSELNVNALELDDSALYLCASSFGGGDIDQPQHFGDGTRLSIL.

J is TRBJ2-3 and V is TRBV21-1; the listed D gene, TRBD2, was not tested against the DNA. TRBV21-1 constitutes a pseudogene. The CDR3 consists of 15 residues. For the CDR3, the DNA is TGTGCCAGCAGCCGGCCGGGGTTTAGCACAGATACGCAGTATTTT. Translation gives CASSRPGFSTDTQYF.

The genes are TRBV7-9 and TRBJ2-3, with D hard to call. The CDR3 sequence is 13 residues long. Germline CDR1 and CDR2: SEHNR and FQNEAQ (reference sequence). Trimming removed 2 bases from V and 4 bases from J, with 7 bases in between. The CDR3 is CASSLSRPDTQYF. CDR3 nucleotide sequence: TGTGCCAGCAGCTTATCTCGTCCAGATACGCAGTATTTT. The full variable domain, completed using reference TRBV7-9 and TRBJ2-3, is DTGVSQNPRHKITKRGQNVTFRCDPISEHNRLYWYRQTLGQGPEFLTYFQNEAQLEKSRLLSDRFSAERPKGSFSTLEIQRTEQGDSAMYLCASSLSRPDTQYFGPGTRLTVL.

The chain carries TRBV4-2 and TRBJ2-7, with D unresolved. V was cut by 0 bases and J by 0 bases, with 9 bases left in between. Germline CDR1 reads LGHNA; CDR2 reads YNFKEQ. This CDR3 spans 15 amino acids. The CDR3: CASSQDQWSSYEQYF. For the CDR3, the DNA is TGTGCCAGCAGCCAAGACCAGTGGAGCTCCTACGAGCAGTACTTC.

The rearrangement joins TRBV30 to TRBJ1-2; tentatively, D is TRBD1 (5 bases). V was clipped by 5 bases and J by 4 bases, with 14 bases between them. Germline V gene sequence: CDR1 GTSNPN, CDR2 SVGIG (reference sequence). The CDR3 has 13 amino acids. CDR3 in amino acids: CAWVHTGGYGYTF. For the CDR3, the DNA is TGTGCCTGGGTACATACAGGTGGCTATGGCTACACCTTC.

This clone has a handful of counts. The chain combines TRBV7-3 with TRBJ2-3; D unclear. Trimming left V 5 bases short and J 4 bases short, with 16 bases between. This CDR3 region has 15 residues. Germline V gene data show CDR1 as SGHTA and CDR2 as FQGTGA. The CDR3 loop reads CASSPQPGMADTQYF. Written as DNA, the CDR3 is TGTGCCAGCAGCCCCCAACCGGGCATGGCAGATACGCAGTATTTT.

The V call is TRBV29-1, the J call TRBJ2-7, with D possibly TRBD1 on 5 matching bases. The CDR3 has 15 residues. The germline gives CDR1 SQVTM, CDR2 ANQGSEA. The germline V and J ends were trimmed by 6 bases and 0 bases, with 18 bases remaining between them. CDR3 in amino acids: CSVKDGTGFSYEQYF. The CDR3 DNA is TGCAGCGTCAAGGACGGAACAGGATTCTCCTACGAGCAGTACTTC.

V gene TRBV11-2 combines with J gene TRBJ2-5; the match to TRBD2 covers 8 bases. In germline, CDR1 is SGHAT, CDR2 FQNNGV. The CDR3 is 15 amino acids. Germline trimming cut 0 bases from V and 1 base from J; bases unmatched to any gene: 1. CDR3 sequence reads: CASSLDGRVQETQYF. Here the CDR3 DNA reads TGTGCCAGCAGCTTAGACGGGAGGGTCCAAGAGACCCAGTACTTC.

This clone occurred once. This rearrangement joins TRBV7-9 to TRBJ2-2; D gene ambiguous. CDR3 length: 14 residues. Germline V CDR1 and CDR2: SEHNR, FQNEAQ (reference sequence). V gave up 4 bases and J gave up 5 bases, with 11 bases separating them. This chain's CDR3 is CASSSLPGTGELFF. CDR3 bases: TGTGCCAGCAGCTCCCTTCCAGGTACCGGGGAGCTGTTTTTT.

The V and J genes are TRBV7-9 and TRBJ1-3; tentatively, D is TRBD1 (6 bases). The CDR3 totals 16 residues. Germline V gene lookup returns CDR1 SEHNR and CDR2 FQNEAQ (reference sequence). The V gene lost 4 bases and the J gene lost 0 bases, with 13 bases spanning the gap. The CDR3 protein is CASSSPPGDSGNTIYF. In DNA form, the CDR3 reads TGTGCCAGCAGCTCCCCCCCAGGGGACTCTGGAAACACCATATATTTT.

The gene calls are TRBV5-4 and TRBJ2-1, with 10 bases matching TRBD2. The germline V gene has CDR1 SGHNT and CDR2 YYREEE (reference sequence). The V and J ends lost 4 bases and 2 bases, in that order; junction bases with no gene match: 6. CDR3 length equals 16 residues. The CDR3 loop reads CASSPSGSIAYNEQFF. The CDR3, as DNA: TGTGCCAGCAGCCCTAGCGGGAGTATTGCCTACAATGAGCAGTTCTTC.

This chain uses TRBV5-1 with TRBJ2-1; 9 bases agree with TRBD2. Germline trimming cut 0 bases from V and 7 bases from J; bases unmatched to any gene: 8. CDR3 length: 16 residues. Germline CDR1 is SGHRS and CDR2 is YFSETQ. CDR3 coding DNA: TGCGCCAGCAGCTTGGGCGGGAGGGCAGGTCGGAATGAGCAGTTCTTC. It codes for CASSLGGRAGRNEQFF.

This chain links TRBV7-9 with TRBJ1-6, with D perhaps TRBD1 (5 bases). Trimming shortened V by 4 bases and J by 11 bases, and 9 bases separated the two germline ends. The CDR3 sequence is 12 residues long. Germline assignment: CDR1 SEHNR and CDR2 FQNEAQ (reference sequence). For the CDR3, the DNA is TGTGCCAGCAGCTATGGGGGGGCACCCCTCCACTTT. Its translation: CASSYGGAPLHF.

V gene TRBV19 combines with J gene TRBJ2-7; 8 bases map to TRBD2. The V and J ends lost 4 bases and 3 bases, in that order; junction bases with no gene match: 2. CDR1 is LNHDA and CDR2 is SQIVND in the germline V gene (reference sequence). The CDR3 consists of 13 residues. For the CDR3, the DNA is TGTGCCAGTAGTAGAAGCGGGAGCTACGAGCAGTACTTC. This sequence encodes CASSRSGSYEQYF.

The CDR3 region is CASSASGSDYNEQFF. The CDR3 bases are TGTGCCAGCAGCGCGAGCGGGAGTGACTACAATGAGCAGTTCTTC. The rearrangement uses TRBV9 and TRBJ2-1; 8 nucleotides line up with TRBD2. Per the germline V gene, CDR1 is SGDLS and CDR2 is YYNGEE. CDR3 size: 15 residues. The V segment lost 3 bases and the J segment 3 bases; nucleotides outside the gene matches: 5.